A single sample gave rise to the 8 T cell receptor beta chains below, sequenced in a study of cytomegalovirus exposure and HLA in healthy donors. PCR amplification relied on 60 Vbeta primers (plus 13 Jbeta primers). The repertoire was sequenced with immunoSEQ multiplex PCR; TCRdb's copy has only in-frame clones and lacks some. Of 90,000 to 150,000 clones in the sample, 75% to 80% are singletons; the top ten hold around 3%. The sequenced material came from PBMCs. Source of these receptors: a woman aged 25-40 years in good health and CMV-seropositive.

This clone has a single count. The CDR3 spells CASSQRGGEQFF. The CDR3 nucleotides are TGCGCCAGCAGCCAACGAGGGGGTGAGCAGTTCTTC. The V gene is TRBV4-3, the J gene TRBJ2-1, with D possibly TRBD1 on 6 matching bases. With 2 bases removed from V and 9 bases from J, the gap between germline ends came to 8 bases. CDR1 is LGHNA and CDR2 is YSLEER in the germline V gene. This CDR3 comprises 12 residues.

This clone was picked up one time. V usage is TRBV6-5 and J usage is TRBJ2-4, with TRBD2 matching over 8 bases. V shed 6 bases and J 1 base; nucleotides not matched to a gene: 5. The germline V gene encodes CDR1 MNHEY and CDR2 SVGAGI. The CDR3 extends over 15 amino acids. The CDR3 sequence: CASRVAGPAKNIQYF. The CDR3, as DNA: TGTGCCAGCAGGGTAGCGGGGCCCGCCAAAAACATTCAGTACTTC.

This clone appeared a few times. The J gene is TRBJ1-2, the V gene TRBV4-2; D is perhaps TRBD1 (6 bases). Per the germline V gene, CDR1 is LGHNA and CDR2 is YNFKEQ. Trimming took 1 base from V and 7 from J, leaving 13 bases between them. The CDR3 loop spans 14 amino acids. CDR3 bases: TGTGCCAGCAGCCAAGCACAGGGTTATTTTGGCTACACCTTC. Translating it yields CASSQAQGYFGYTF.

This clone has just one count. The genes are TRBV7-2 and TRBJ2-1; 14 positions agree with TRBD2. V dropped 4 bases and J dropped 6; count of bases not matched to a gene: 14. This CDR3 is built from 19 residues. In germline, CDR1 is SGHTA, CDR2 FQGNSA. CDR3 DNA: TGTGCCAGCAGCTCTGGACTAGCGGGGGGTAGGGTTTCCGTCAATGAGCAGTTCTTC. Protein: CASSSGLAGGRVSVNEQFF.

The rearrangement joins TRBV7-9 to TRBJ2-7, with D hard to call. The DNA end is a closer match to TRBJ2-5, so the J assignment may be wrong. The CDR3 is 15 residues long. Germline V CDR1 and CDR2: SEHNR, FQNEAQ (reference sequence). In DNA, the CDR3 is TGTGCCAGCAGCTTAAGTCTCGGCAGGTCAGAGACCCAGTACTTC. Protein: CASSLSLGRSETQYF.

The chain carries TRBV15 and TRBJ2-1, with unresolved D. Deletions cut 0 bases from V and 8 bases from J, with 5 bases between. The V gene's germline CDR1 is LNHNV and CDR2 YYDKDF (reference sequence). CDR3 length: 12 residues. Here the CDR3 reads CATSRDWHEQFF. The CDR3, as DNA: TGTGCCACCAGCAGAGATTGGCATGAGCAGTTCTTC.

The CDR3 sequence is CASSPGTYSNQPQHF. The CDR3 DNA sequence: TGTGCCAGCAGCCCTGGGACATATAGCAATCAGCCCCAGCATTTT. The chain recombines TRBV11-2 with TRBJ1-5, with D perhaps matching TRBD1 (6 bases). This CDR3 is built from 15 residues. Trimming shortened V by 5 bases and J by 0 bases, and 11 bases separated the two germline ends. Germline V gene sequence: CDR1 SGHAT, CDR2 FQNNGV.

This chain links TRBV2 with TRBJ1-1; D is unclear. Trimming left V 2 bases short and J 4 bases short, with 8 bases between. The CDR3 is 13 residues long. Germline-derived CDR1 and CDR2 are SNHLY and FYNNEI. The CDR3 protein is CASSETGGTEAFF. The DNA for the CDR3 is TGTGCCAGCAGTGAAACCGGTGGCACTGAAGCTTTCTTT.